This T cell receptor (beta chain) was profiled in a study of T-cell reconstitution after alpha-beta-depleted transplantation in children. Overall study findings and caveats: Reports say that about two months after transplant, the alpha-beta T cells came out of several hundred graft clones that had expanded. Some patients owed their high day-60 TCRbeta diversity to surviving recipient T cells and thymic progenitors. After one year, T-cell counts and TCRbeta diversity mostly came from new T cells.

Using unique molecular identifiers, the investigators prepared the TCRbeta library. TCRdb re-analysed the PCR reads in MiXCR, keeping a single row per CDR3 protein. Here the sample spans over 450,000 distinct CDR3 sequences, about 10% being singletons. With regard to this clonotype: Its antigen remains unknown.

This sequence was found in a child aged 2 to 15 with inherited bone marrow failure, due to receive a stem cell transplant. This specimen consisted of PBMCs, obtained before TCRalphabeta/CD19-depleted stem cell transplant.

The CDR3 protein is CSARAQGGSPNYGYTF. For the CDR3, the DNA is TGCAGTGCTAGGGCCCAGGGCGGGAGCCCTAACTATGGCTACACCTTC. The rearrangement links TRBV20-1 to TRBJ1-2, with a tentative D call TRBD1 (5 bases). Germline CDR1 is DFQATT and CDR2 is SNEGSKA (reference sequence). Trimming stripped 3 bases from V and 0 bases from J, with 17 bases between. This CDR3 comprises 16 residues.